This T cell receptor beta chain is from a study of T cells in Graves' hyperthyroidism and ophthalmopathy. Trimming at V came to 5 bases and at J to 8 bases, leaving 11 bases not matched to a gene. Per the germline V gene, CDR1 is MNHEY and CDR2 is SMNVEV (reference sequence). This CDR3 spans 15 amino acids. Using RNA transcripts as the source, TCR beta CDR3 regions were amplified. Using the HTBI primer set, a first-round RT-PCR was run on the TCR CDR3. MiXCR was run by TCRdb on the multiplex PCR reads, yielding one entry per CDR3 protein. The data show about 710,000 distinct CDR3 sequences, about 17% seen once. This clonotype was found many times. Its specificity is unknown. General study points: Most clonotypes that expanded in the thyroid above 0.001 also showed up in blood.

Sequencing was performed on blood. The chain is built from TRBV27 and TRBJ2-1, with 8 bases aligning to TRBD2. The sequence was obtained from a man younger than 35 with Graves' hyperthyroidism. CDR3: CASSSSSGRIYEQFF. Here the CDR3 DNA reads TGTGCCAGCAGTAGTTCGAGCGGGAGAATATATGAGCAGTTCTTC.